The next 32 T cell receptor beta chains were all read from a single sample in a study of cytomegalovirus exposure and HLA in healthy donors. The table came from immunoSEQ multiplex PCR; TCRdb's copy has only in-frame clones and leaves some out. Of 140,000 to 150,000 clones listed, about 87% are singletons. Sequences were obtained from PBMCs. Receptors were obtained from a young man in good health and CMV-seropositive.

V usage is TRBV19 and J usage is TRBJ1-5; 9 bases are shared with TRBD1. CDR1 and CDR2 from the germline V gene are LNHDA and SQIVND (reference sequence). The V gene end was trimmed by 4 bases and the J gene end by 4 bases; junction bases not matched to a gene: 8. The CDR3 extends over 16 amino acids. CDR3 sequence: CASSRGQGNLNQPQHF. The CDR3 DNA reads TGTGCCAGTAGTAGGGGACAGGGCAACCTTAATCAGCCCCAGCATTTT.

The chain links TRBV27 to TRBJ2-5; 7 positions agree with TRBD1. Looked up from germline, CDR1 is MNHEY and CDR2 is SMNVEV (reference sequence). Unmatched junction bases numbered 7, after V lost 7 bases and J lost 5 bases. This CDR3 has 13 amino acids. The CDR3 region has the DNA TGTGCCAGCAAACGGACAGGCTGGGAGACCCAGTACTTC. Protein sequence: CASKRTGWETQYF.

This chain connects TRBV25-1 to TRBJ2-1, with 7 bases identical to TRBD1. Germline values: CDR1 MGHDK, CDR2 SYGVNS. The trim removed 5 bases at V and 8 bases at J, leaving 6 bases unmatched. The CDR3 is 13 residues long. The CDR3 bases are TGTGCCAGCAGTAAAGTAGGGGGCCATGAGCAGTTCTTC. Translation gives CASSKVGGHEQFF. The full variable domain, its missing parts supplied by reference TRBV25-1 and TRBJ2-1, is EADIYQTPRYLVIGTGKKITLECSQTMGHDKMYWYQQDPGMELHLIHYSYGVNSTEKGDLSSESTVSRIRTEHFPLTLESARPSHTSQYLCASSKVGGHEQFFGPGTRLTVL.

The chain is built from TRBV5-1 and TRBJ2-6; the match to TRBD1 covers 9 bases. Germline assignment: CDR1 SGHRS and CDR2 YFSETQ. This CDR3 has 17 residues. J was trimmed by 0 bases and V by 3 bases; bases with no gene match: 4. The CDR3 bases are TGCGCCAGCAGCTCGGGACAGGGCTTCTCTGGGGCCAACGTCCTGACTTTC. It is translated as CASSSGQGFSGANVLTF.

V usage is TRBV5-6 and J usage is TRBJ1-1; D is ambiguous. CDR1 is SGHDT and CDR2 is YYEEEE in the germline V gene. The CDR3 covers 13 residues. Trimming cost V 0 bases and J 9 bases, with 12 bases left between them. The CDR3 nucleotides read TGTGCCAGCAGCTTGGGCTGGCAGCGTCAAGCTTTCTTT. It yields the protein CASSLGWQRQAFF.

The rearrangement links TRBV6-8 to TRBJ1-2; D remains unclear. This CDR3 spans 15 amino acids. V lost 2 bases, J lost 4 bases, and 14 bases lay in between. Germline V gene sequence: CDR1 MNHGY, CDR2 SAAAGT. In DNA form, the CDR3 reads TGTGCCAGCAGTTACCCGCCCGGGGTACCCTATGGCTACACCTTC. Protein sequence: CASSYPPGVPYGYTF.

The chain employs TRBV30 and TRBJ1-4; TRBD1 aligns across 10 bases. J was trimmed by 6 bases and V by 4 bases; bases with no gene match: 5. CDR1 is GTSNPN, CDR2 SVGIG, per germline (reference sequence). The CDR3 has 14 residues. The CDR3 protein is CAWTPGTGDEKLFF. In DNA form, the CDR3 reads TGTGCCTGGACACCCGGGACAGGGGATGAAAAACTGTTTTTT. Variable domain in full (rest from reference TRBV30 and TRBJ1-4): SQTIHQWPATLVQPVGSPLSLECTVEGTSNPNLYWYRQAAGRGLQLLFYSVGIGQISSEVPQNLSASRPQDRQFILSSKKLLLSDSGFYLCAWTPGTGDEKLFFGSGTQLSVL.

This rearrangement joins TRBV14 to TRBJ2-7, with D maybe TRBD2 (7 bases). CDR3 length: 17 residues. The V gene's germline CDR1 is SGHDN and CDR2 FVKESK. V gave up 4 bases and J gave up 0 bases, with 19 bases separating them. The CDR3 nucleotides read TGTGCCAGCAGCCGGGGAGGGGGGAACGAGTGCTCCTACGAGCAGTACTTC. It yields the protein CASSRGGGNECSYEQYF.

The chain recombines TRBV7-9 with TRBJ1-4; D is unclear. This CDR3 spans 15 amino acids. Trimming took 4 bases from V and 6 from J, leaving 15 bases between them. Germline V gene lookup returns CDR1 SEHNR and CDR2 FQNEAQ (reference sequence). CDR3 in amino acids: CASSYIGSGDEKLFF. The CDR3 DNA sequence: TGTGCCAGCAGCTATATAGGGTCCGGGGATGAAAAACTGTTTTTT. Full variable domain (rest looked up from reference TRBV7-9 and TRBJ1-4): DTGVSQNPRHKITKRGQNVTFRCDPISEHNRLYWYRQTLGQGPEFLTYFQNEAQLEKSRLLSDRFSAERPKGSFSTLEIQRTEQGDSAMYLCASSYIGSGDEKLFFGSGTQLSVL.

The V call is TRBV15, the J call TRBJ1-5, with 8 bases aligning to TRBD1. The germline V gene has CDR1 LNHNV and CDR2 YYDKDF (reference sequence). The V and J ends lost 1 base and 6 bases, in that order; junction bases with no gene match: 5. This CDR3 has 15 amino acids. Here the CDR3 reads CATSRGTGGGQPQHF. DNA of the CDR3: TGTGCCACCAGCAGAGGTACAGGGGGAGGTCAGCCCCAGCATTTT.

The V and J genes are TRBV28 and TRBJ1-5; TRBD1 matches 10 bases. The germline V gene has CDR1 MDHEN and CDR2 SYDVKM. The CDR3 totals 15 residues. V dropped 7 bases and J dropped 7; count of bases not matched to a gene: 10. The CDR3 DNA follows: TGTGCCAGCACCAATAGACAGGGGGCAGGGCAGCCCCAGCATTTT. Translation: CASTNRQGAGQPQHF.

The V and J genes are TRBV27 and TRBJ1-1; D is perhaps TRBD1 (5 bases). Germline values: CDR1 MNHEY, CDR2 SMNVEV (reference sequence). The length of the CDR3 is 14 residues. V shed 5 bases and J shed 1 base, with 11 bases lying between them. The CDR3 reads CASSPQERNTEAFF. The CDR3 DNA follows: TGTGCCAGCAGTCCACAGGAAAGGAACACTGAAGCTTTCTTT.

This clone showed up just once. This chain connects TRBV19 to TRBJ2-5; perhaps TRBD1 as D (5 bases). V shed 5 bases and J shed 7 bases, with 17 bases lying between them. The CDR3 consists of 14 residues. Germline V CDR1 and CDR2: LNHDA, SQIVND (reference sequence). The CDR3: CASSLRTTLGTQYF. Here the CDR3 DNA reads TGTGCCAGTAGTCTACGGACAACCCTAGGGACCCAGTACTTC.

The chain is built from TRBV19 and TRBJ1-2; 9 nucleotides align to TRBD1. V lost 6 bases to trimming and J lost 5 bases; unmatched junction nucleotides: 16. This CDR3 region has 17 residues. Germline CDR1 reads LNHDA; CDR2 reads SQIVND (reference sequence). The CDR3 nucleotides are TGTGCCAGTAGCAACCCCTTTGCCGGGACAGGGTGGTATGGCTACACCTTC. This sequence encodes CASSNPFAGTGWYGYTF. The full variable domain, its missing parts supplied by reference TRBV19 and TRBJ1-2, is DGGITQSPKYLFRKEGQNVTLSCEQNLNHDAMYWYRQDPGQGLRLIYYSQIVNDFQKGDIAEGYSVSREKKESFPLTVTSAQKNPTAFYLCASSNPFAGTGWYGYTFGSGTRLTVV.

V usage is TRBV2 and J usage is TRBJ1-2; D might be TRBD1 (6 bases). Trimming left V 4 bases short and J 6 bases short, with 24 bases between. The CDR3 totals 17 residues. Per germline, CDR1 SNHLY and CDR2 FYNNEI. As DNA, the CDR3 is TGTGCCAGCAGTGCCCTGGACAGAGCTACAGGACAAGATGGCTACACCTTC. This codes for CASSALDRATGQDGYTF.

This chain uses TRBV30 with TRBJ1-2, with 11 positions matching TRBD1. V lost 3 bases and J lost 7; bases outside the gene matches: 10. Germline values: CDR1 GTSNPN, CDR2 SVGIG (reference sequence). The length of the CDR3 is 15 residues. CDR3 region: CAWSAGTGGKSGYTF. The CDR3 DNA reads TGTGCCTGGAGCGCTGGGACAGGGGGGAAGTCTGGCTACACCTTC.

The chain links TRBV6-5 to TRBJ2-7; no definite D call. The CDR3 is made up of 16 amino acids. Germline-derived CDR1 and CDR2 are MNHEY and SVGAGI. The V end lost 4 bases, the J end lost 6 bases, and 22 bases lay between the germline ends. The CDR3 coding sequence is TGTGCCAGCAGTTCAGAAGTGGCAGGTCGATCCGGCGAGCAGTACTTC. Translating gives CASSSEVAGRSGEQYF.

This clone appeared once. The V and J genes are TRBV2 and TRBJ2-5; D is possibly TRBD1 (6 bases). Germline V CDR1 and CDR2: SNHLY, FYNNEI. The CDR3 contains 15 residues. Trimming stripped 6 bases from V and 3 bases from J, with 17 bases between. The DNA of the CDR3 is TGTGCCAGCAGGAAAACCCCCGGACAGAAAGAGACCCAGTACTTC. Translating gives CASRKTPGQKETQYF.

The CDR3 here is CASSPGTPHTEAFF. The CDR3 nucleotides read TGTGCCAGCAGCCCAGGGACACCGCACACTGAAGCTTTCTTT. The chain recombines TRBV7-6 with TRBJ1-1; D is perhaps TRBD1 (6 bases). CDR1 and CDR2 (germline): SGHVS, FNYEAQ. V lost 5 bases and J lost 3, with 13 bases in between. The CDR3 covers 14 residues.

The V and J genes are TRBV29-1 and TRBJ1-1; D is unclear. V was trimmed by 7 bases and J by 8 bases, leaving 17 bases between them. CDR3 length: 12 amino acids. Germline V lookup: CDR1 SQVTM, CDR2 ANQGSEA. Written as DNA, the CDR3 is TGCAGCGGTTTTAATCGGTACTGGGAAGCTTTCTTT. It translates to CSGFNRYWEAFF. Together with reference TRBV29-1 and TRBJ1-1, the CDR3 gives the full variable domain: SAVISQKPSRDICQRGTSLTIQCQVDSQVTMMFWYRQQPGQSLTLIATANQGSEATYESGFVIDKFPISRPNLTFSTLTVSNMSPEDSSIYLCSGFNRYWEAFFGQGTRLTVV.

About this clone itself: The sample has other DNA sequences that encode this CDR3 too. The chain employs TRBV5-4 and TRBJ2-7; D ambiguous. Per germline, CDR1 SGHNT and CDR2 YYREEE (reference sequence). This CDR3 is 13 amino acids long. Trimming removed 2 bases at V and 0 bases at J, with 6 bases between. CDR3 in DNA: TGTGCCAGCAGCTTTCGTTTCTCCTACGAGCAGTACTTC. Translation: CASSFRFSYEQYF.

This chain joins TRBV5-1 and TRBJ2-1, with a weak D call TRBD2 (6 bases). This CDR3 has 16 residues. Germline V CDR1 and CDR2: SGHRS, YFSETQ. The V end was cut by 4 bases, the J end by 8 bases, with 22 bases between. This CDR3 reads CASSANAGLIVYEQFF. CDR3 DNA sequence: TGCGCCAGCAGCGCCAACGCGGGGTTGATAGTCTATGAGCAGTTCTTC.

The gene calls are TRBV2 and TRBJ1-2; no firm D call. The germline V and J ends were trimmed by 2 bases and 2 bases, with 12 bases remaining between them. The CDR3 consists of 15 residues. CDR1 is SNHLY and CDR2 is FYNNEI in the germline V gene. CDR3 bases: TGTGCCAGCAGTGAACAGGTAATCGCGAACTATGGCTACACCTTC. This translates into CASSEQVIANYGYTF. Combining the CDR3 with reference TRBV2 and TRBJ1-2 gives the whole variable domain EPEVTQTPSHQVTQMGQEVILRCVPISNHLYFYWYRQILGQKVEFLVSFYNNEISEKSEIFDDQFSVERPDGSNFTLKIRSTKLEDSAMYFCASSEQVIANYGYTFGSGTRLTVV.

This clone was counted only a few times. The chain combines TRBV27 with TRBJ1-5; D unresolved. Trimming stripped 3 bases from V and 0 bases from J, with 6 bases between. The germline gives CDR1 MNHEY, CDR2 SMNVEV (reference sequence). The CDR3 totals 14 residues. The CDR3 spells CASSLADSNQPQHF. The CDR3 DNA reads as TGTGCCAGCAGTTTGGCGGATAGCAATCAGCCCCAGCATTTT.

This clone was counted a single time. This CDR3 is CASNQAGDTEAFF. In nucleotides, the CDR3 is TGTGCCAGCAACCAAGCGGGAGACACTGAAGCTTTCTTT. The chain employs TRBV6-5 and TRBJ1-1; D is unclear. The CDR3 consists of 13 residues. The V end was cut by 7 bases, the J end by 3 bases, with 12 bases between. CDR1 is MNHEY and CDR2 is SVGAGI in the germline V gene.

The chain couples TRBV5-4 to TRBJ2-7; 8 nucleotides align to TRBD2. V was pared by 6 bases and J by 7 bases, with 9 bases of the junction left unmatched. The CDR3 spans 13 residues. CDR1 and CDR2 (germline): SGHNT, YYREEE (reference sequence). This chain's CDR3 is CASTDGTRQEQYF. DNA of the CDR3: TGTGCCAGCACCGACGGGACTAGACAAGAGCAGTACTTC.

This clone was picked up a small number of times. The CDR3 here is CASSIMAGPGYTF. CDR3 nucleotides: TGTGCCAGTAGTATTATGGCAGGCCCAGGCTACACCTTC. The chain joins TRBV19 to TRBJ1-2; D is unresolved. V was cut by 3 bases and J by 8 bases, with 13 bases left in between. This CDR3 region has 13 residues. Germline values: CDR1 LNHDA, CDR2 SQIVND (reference sequence).

The CDR3 coding sequence is TGTGCCAGCAGTCCCCGACGGAGAAGGAGCTCCTACGAGCAGTACTTC. Translated: CASSPRRRRSSYEQYF. This chain joins TRBV28 and TRBJ2-7; D not certain. Looked up from germline, CDR1 is MDHEN and CDR2 is SYDVKM. The CDR3 loop spans 16 amino acids. The V end was cut by 5 bases, the J end by 0 bases, with 17 bases between.

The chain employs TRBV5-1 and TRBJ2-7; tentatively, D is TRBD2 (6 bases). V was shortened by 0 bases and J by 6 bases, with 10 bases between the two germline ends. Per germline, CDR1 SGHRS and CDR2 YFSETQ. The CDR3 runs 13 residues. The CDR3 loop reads CASSLAGGTEQYF. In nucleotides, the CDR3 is TGCGCCAGCAGCTTGGCTGGCGGGACCGAGCAGTACTTC.

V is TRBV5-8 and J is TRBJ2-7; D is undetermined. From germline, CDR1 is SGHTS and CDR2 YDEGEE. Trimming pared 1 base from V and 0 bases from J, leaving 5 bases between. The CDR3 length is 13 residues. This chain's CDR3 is CASSLIVSYEQYF. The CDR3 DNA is TGTGCCAGCAGCTTGATCGTCTCCTACGAGCAGTACTTC.

The CDR3 DNA reads as TGTGCCAGTAGTAGGGGCTACCAGAGCACAGATACGCAGTATTTT. This encodes CASSRGYQSTDTQYF. This chain links TRBV19 with TRBJ2-3; D is possibly TRBD1 (5 bases). The germline V and J ends were trimmed by 4 bases and 0 bases, with 11 bases remaining between them. This CDR3 region has 15 residues. CDR1 and CDR2 from the germline V gene are LNHDA and SQIVND (reference sequence). Full variable domain (rest looked up from reference TRBV19 and TRBJ2-3): DGGITQSPKYLFRKEGQNVTLSCEQNLNHDAMYWYRQDPGQGLRLIYYSQIVNDFQKGDIAEGYSVSREKKESFPLTVTSAQKNPTAFYLCASSRGYQSTDTQYFGPGTRLTVL.

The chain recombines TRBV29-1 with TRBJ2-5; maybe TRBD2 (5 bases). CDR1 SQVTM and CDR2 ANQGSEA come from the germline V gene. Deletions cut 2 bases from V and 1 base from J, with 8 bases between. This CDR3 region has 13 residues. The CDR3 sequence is CSVESGPQETQYF. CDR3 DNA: TGCAGCGTTGAAAGCGGACCCCAAGAGACCCAGTACTTC.